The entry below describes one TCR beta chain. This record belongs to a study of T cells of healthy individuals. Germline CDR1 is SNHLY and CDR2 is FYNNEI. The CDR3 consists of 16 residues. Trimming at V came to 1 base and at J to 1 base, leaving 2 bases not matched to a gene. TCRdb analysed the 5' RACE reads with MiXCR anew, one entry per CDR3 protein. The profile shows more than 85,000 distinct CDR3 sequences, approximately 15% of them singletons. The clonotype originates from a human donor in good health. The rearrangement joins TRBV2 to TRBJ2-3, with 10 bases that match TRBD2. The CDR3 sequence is CASSEVGTSGTDTQYF. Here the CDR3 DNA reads TGTGCCAGCAGTGAAGTCGGGACTAGCGGCACAGATACGCAGTATTTT. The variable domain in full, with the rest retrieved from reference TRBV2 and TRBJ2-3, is EPEVTQTPSHQVTQMGQEVILRCVPISNHLYFYWYRQILGQKVEFLVSFYNNEISEKSEIFDDQFSVERPDGSNFTLKIRSTKLEDSAMYFCASSEVGTSGTDTQYFGPGTRLTVL.